The TCR beta chain under discussion was sequenced for a study of T-cell reconstitution after alpha-beta-depleted transplantation in children. This clonotype was detected once. V shed 1 base and J 6 bases; nucleotides not matched to a gene: 8. The CDR3 sequence is 16 residues long. Preparing the TCRbeta library involved the use of unique molecular identifiers. TCRdb reprocessed the PCR reads with MiXCR, giving one entry per CDR3 protein. The sample has a few hundred thousand distinct CDR3 sequences; about a quarter are singletons. V gene TRBV12-3 or TRBV12-4 combines with J gene TRBJ2-3, with 9 bases aligning to TRBD2. This clonotype was obtained from a boy younger than two with Wiskott-Aldrich syndrome, due to receive a stem cell transplant. The input for sequencing was PBMCs, taken before TCRalphabeta/CD19-depleted stem cell transplant. CDR3 in amino acids: CASSLGLAGRMDTQYF. DNA for the CDR3: TGTGCCAGCAGTTTAGGGCTAGCGGGACGGATGGATACGCAGTATTTT.